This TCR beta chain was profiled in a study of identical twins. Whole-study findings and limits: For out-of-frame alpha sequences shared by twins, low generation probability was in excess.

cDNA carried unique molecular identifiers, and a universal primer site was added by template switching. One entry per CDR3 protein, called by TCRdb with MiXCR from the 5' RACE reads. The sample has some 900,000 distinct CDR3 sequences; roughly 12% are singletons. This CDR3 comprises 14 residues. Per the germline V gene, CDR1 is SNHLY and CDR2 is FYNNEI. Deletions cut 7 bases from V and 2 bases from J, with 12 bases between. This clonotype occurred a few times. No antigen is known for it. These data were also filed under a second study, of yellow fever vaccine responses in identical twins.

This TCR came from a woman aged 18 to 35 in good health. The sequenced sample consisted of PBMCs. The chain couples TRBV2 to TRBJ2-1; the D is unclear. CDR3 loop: CASTQMGTYNEQFF. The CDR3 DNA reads TGTGCCAGCACCCAGATGGGCACCTACAATGAGCAGTTCTTC.